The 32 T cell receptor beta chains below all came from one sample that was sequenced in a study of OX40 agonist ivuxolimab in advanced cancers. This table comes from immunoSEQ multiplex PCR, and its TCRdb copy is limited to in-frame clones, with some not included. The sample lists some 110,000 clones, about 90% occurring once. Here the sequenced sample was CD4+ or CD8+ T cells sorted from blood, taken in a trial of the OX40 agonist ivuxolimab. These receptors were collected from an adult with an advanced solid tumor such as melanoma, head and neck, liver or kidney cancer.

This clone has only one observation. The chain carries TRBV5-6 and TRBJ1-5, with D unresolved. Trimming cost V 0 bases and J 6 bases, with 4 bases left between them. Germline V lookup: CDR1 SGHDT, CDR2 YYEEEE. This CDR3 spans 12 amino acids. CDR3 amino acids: CASSLVGQPQHF. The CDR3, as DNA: TGTGCCAGCAGCTTGGTCGGTCAGCCCCAGCATTTT.

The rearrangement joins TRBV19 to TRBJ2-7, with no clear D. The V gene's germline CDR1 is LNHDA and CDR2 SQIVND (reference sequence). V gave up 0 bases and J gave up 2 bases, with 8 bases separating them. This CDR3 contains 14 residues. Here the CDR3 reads CASSIDGITYEQYF. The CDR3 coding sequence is TGTGCCAGTAGTATAGATGGCATTACCTACGAGCAGTACTTC.

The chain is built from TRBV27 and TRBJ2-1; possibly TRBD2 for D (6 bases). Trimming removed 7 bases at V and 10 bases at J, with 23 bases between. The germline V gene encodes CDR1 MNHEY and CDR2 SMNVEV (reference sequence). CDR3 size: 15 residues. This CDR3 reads CASTSFVGTPREQFF. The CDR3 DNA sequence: TGTGCCAGCACCTCTTTCGTAGGGACTCCCAGGGAGCAGTTCTTC.

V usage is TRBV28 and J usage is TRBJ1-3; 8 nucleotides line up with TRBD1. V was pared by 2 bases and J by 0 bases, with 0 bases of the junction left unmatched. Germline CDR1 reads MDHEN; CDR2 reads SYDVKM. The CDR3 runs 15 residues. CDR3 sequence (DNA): TGTGCCAGCAGTTTAGACAGGGGCTCTGGAAACACCATATATTTT. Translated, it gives CASSLDRGSGNTIYF.

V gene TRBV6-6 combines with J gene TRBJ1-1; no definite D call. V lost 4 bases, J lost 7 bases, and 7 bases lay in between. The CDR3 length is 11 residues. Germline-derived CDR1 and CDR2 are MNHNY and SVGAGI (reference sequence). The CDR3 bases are TGTGCCAGCAGTTCCGCCGGTGAAGCTTTCTTT. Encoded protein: CASSSAGEAFF.

The CDR3 DNA reads as TGTGCCAGCTCCGGGAACGCGGGACTTGGAAACACCATATATTTT. Protein: CASSGNAGLGNTIYF. V usage is TRBV18 and J usage is TRBJ1-3; a possible D gene is TRBD1 (5 bases). This CDR3 is built from 15 residues. Germline loops: CDR1 KGHSH, CDR2 LQKENI. Between the trimmed V and J ends, which lost 6 bases and 3 bases, there was a span of 15 bases. The full variable domain, completed using reference TRBV18 and TRBJ1-3, is NAGVMQNPRHLVRRRGQEARLRCSPMKGHSHVYWYRQLPEEGLKFMVYLQKENIIDESGMPKERFSAEFPKEGPSILRIQQVVRGDSAAYFCASSGNAGLGNTIYFGEGSWLTVV.

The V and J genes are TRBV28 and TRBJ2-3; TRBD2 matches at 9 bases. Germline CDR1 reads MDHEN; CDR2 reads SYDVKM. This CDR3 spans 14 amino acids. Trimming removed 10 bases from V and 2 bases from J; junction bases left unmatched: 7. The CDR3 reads CAIETSGYTDTQYF. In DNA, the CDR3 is TGTGCCATCGAGACTAGCGGCTACACAGATACGCAGTATTTT.

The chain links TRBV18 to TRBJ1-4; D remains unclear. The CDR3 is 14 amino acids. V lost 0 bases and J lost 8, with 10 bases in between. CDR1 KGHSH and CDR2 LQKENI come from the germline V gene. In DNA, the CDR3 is TGTGCCAGCTCACCACCGGGATCTCACGAAAAACTGTTTTTT. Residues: CASSPPGSHEKLFF.

CDR3 sequence reads: CASSQEYSKNTGELFF. CDR3 bases: TGTGCCAGCAGCCAAGAATACTCAAAGAACACCGGGGAGCTGTTTTTT. The V call is TRBV4-2, the J call TRBJ2-2; D remains ambiguous. Looked up from germline, CDR1 is LGHNA and CDR2 is YNFKEQ. The CDR3 extends over 16 amino acids. The ends were cut back, 0 bases at V and 1 base at J, with 9 bases in the middle.

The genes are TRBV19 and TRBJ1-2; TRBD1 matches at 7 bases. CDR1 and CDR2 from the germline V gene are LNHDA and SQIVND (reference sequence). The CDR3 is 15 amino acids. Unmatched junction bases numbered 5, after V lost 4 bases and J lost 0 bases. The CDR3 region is CASSKGQISNYGYTF. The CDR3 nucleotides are TGTGCCAGTAGTAAGGGACAGATCTCTAACTATGGCTACACCTTC.

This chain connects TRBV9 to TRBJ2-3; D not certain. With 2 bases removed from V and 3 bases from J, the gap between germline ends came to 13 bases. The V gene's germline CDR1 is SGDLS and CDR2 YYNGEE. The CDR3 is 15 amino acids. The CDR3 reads CASSVRQGVTDTQYF. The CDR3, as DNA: TGTGCCAGCAGCGTCAGACAAGGAGTTACAGATACGCAGTATTTT.

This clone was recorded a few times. The CDR3, as DNA: TGTGCCAGCAGCTTCAATTCGGGGGGCGGTCAGCCCCAGCATTTT. This encodes CASSFNSGGGQPQHF. This chain uses TRBV7-2 with TRBJ1-5; the D gene is possibly TRBD1 (6 bases). V lost 3 bases, J lost 6 bases, and 15 bases lay in between. CDR3 length equals 15 residues. Germline CDR1 SGHTA, CDR2 FQGNSA.

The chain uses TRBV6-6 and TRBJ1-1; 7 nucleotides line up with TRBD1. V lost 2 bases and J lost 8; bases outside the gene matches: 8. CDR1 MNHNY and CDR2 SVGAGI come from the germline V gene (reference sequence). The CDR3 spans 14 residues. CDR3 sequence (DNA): TGTGCCAGCAGTTACGCGATTGGGACAGTAGAAGCTTTCTTT. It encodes CASSYAIGTVEAFF.

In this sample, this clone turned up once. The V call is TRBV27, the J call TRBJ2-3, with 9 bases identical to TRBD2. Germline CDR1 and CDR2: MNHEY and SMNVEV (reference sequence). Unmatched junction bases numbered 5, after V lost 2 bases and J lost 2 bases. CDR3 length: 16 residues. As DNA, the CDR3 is TGTGCCAGCAGTTTAGCTAGCGGGACTTTCACAGATACGCAGTATTTT. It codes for CASSLASGTFTDTQYF.

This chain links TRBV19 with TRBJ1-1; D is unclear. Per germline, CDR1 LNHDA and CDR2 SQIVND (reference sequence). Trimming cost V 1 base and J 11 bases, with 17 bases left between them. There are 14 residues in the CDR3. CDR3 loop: CASSIVSTTLNAFF. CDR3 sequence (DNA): TGTGCCAGTAGTATAGTAAGCACAACACTGAATGCTTTCTTT.

The CDR3 loop is CASSFHREGTEQFF. The CDR3 DNA sequence: TGTGCCAGCAGCTTCCATAGGGAGGGGACTGAGCAGTTCTTC. V gene TRBV7-3 combines with J gene TRBJ2-1, with 7 bases aligning to TRBD2. Germline CDR1 and CDR2: SGHTA and FQGTGA. V gave up 3 bases and J gave up 9 bases; unmatched junction bases: 8. CDR3 length equals 14 residues.

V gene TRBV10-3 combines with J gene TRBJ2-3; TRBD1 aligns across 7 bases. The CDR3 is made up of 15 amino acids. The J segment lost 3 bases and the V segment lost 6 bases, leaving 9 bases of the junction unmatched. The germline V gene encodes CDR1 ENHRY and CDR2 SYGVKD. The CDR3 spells CAISQDRKGTDTQYF. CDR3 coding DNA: TGTGCCATCAGCCAGGACAGGAAAGGGACAGATACGCAGTATTTT.

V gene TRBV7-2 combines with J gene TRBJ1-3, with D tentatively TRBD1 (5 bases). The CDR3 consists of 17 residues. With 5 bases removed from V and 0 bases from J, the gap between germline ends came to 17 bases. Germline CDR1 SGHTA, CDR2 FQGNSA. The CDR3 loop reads CASSPSPSGISGNTIYF. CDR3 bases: TGTGCCAGCAGCCCCAGCCCTTCAGGGATCTCTGGAAACACCATATATTTT.

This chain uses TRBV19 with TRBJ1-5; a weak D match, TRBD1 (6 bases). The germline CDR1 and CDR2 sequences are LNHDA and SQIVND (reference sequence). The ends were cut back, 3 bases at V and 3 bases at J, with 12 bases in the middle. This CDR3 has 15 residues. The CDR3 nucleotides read TGTGCCAGTAGTATGGGGGGGCTCATCAATCAGCCCCAGCATTTT. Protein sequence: CASSMGGLINQPQHF.

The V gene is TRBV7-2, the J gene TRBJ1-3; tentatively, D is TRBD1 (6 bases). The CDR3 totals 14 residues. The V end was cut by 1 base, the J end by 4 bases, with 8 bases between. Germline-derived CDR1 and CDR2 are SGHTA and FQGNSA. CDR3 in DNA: TGTGCCAGCAGCTTAGTAGACAGGGGAAACACCATATATTTT. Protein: CASSLVDRGNTIYF.

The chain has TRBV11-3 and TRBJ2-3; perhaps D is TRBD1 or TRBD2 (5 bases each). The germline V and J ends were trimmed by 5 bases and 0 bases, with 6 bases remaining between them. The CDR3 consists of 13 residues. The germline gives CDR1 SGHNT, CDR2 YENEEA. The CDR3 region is CASSRDSTDTQYF. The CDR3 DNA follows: TGTGCCAGCAGCCGGGACAGCACAGATACGCAGTATTTT.

CDR3 region: CASSLEYRRRIFF. The CDR3 bases are TGTGCCAGCAGCTTAGAGTACCGGCGGAGGATATTCTTT. This sequence joins TRBV11-2 and TRBJ1-1; D not certain. In germline, CDR1 is SGHAT, CDR2 FQNNGV. This CDR3 comprises 13 residues. Trimming left V 0 bases short and J 14 bases short, with 16 bases between.

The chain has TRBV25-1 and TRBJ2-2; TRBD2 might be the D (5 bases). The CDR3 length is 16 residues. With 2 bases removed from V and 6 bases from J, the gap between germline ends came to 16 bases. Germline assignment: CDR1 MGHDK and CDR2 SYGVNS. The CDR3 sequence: CASSEGRSSYPGELFF. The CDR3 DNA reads TGTGCCAGCAGTGAAGGGAGAAGTAGTTATCCCGGGGAGCTGTTTTTT.

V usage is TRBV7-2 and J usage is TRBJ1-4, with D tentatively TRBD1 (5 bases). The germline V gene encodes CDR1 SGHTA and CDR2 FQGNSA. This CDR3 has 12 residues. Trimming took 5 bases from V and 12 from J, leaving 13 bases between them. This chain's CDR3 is CASSVNRRELFF. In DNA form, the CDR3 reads TGTGCCAGCAGCGTTAACAGGAGAGAACTGTTTTTT.

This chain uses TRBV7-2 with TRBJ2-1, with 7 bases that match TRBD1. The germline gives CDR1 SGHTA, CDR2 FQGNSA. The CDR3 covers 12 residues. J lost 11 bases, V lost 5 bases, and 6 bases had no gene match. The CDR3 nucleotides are TGTGCCAGCAGCCAGACAGGGACAAAGCAGTTCTTC. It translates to CASSQTGTKQFF.

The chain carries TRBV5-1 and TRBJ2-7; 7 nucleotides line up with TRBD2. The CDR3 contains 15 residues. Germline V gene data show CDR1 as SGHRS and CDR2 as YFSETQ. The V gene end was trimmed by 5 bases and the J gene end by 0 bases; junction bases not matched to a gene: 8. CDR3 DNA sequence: TGCGCCAGCAGTCCGGGGGGTGCGTCCTCCTACGAGCAGTACTTC. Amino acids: CASSPGGASSYEQYF.

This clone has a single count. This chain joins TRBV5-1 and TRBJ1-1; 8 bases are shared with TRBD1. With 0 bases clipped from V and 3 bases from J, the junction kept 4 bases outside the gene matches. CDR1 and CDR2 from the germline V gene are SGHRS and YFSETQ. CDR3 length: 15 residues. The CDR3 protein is CASSLAPTGDTEAFF. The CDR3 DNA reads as TGCGCCAGCAGCTTGGCCCCGACAGGGGACACTGAAGCTTTCTTT.

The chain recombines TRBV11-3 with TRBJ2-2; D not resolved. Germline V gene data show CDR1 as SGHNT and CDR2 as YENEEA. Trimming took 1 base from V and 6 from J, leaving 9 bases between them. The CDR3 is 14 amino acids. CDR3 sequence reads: CASSLAWVPGELFF. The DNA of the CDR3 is TGTGCCAGCAGCTTAGCTTGGGTGCCCGGGGAGCTGTTTTTT.

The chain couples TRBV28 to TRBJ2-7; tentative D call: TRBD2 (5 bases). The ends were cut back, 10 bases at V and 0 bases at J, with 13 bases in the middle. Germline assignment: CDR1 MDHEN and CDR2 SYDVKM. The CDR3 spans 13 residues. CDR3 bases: TGTGCCACCACAGCGGCAAACTCCTACGAGCAGTACTTC. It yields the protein CATTAANSYEQYF.

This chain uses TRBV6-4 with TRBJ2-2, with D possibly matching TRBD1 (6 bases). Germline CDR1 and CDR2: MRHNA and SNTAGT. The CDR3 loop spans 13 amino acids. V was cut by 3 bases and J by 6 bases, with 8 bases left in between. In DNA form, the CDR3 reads TGTGCCAGCAGTGAACAGGGCTCCGGGGAGCTGTTTTTT. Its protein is CASSEQGSGELFF.

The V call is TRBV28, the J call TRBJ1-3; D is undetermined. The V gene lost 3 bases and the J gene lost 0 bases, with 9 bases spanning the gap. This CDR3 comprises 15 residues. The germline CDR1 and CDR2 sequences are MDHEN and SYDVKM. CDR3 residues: CASSFRLLSGNTIYF. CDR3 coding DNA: TGTGCCAGCAGTTTTAGGCTACTCTCTGGAAACACCATATATTTT.

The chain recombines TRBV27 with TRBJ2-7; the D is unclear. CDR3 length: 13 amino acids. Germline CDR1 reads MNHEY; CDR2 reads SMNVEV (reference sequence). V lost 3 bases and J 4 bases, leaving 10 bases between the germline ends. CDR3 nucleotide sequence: TGTGCCAGCAGTTTTAAGGTATTTTACGAGCAGTACTTC. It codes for CASSFKVFYEQYF.